Detailed here is one T cell receptor beta chain. Without labor or membrane rupture, elective cesareans at roughly 35-42 weeks supplied term cord blood. The data were taken from a study of naive CD8 T cells in extremely preterm neonates. Assay: immunoSEQ multiplex PCR; the TCRdb copy retains only in-frame clones and omits some. The sample holds roughly 5,000 clones, 95% to 98% seen once. Sequencing used naive CD8+ T cells from cord blood. The sequence came from a newborn in good health.

CDR3 amino acids: CASTLLEGAIYNEQFF. As DNA, the CDR3 is TGTGCCAGCACCCTCCTCGAGGGGGCCATCTACAATGAGCAGTTCTTC. The V and J genes are TRBV7-8 and TRBJ2-1; 7 bases match TRBD1. V shed 7 bases and J 3 bases; nucleotides not matched to a gene: 12. The CDR3 runs to 16 residues. Germline CDR1 and CDR2: SGHVS and FQNEAQ. Variable domain in full (rest from reference TRBV7-8 and TRBJ2-1): GAGVSQSPRYKVAKRGQDVALRCDPISGHVSLFWYQQALGQGPEFLTYFQNEAQLDKSGLPSDRFFAERPEGSVSTLKIQRTQQEDSAVYLCASTLLEGAIYNEQFFGPGTRLTVL.